The clone carrying this T cell receptor beta chain was observed a few times. Its target is unknown. This record belongs to a study of T cells in Graves' hyperthyroidism and ophthalmopathy. Regarding the study as a whole: The blood repertoire included most of the expanded thyroid clonotypes above 0.001. From stable hyperthyroidism, ophthalmopathy was set apart by a 13 V-J model.

Germline values: CDR1 SNHLY, CDR2 FYNNEI. The trim removed 3 bases at V and 6 bases at J, leaving 4 bases unmatched. This CDR3 region has 13 residues. It was uncontrolled infection, other autoimmune disease, pregnancy or lactation that excluded patients. Diagnoses used clinical symptoms, serum thyroxine and TRAb, thyroid ultrasound and orbital computed tomography. Amplified TCR beta CDR3 regions derived from RNA transcripts. HTBI primers were the set used in a first-round RT-PCR of the TCR CDR3. A single record per CDR3 protein comes from TCRdb applying MiXCR to the multiplex PCR reads. Of 660,000 or so distinct CDR3 sequences listed, 45% are singletons.

The chain recombines TRBV2 with TRBJ1-1; TRBD1 aligns across 7 bases. The TCR sequence derives from an adult man with Graves' disease, either hyperthyroidism or ophthalmopathy (not recorded which). Input material: peripheral blood or thyroid tissue (not recorded which). For the CDR3, the DNA is TGTGCCAGCAGTGAGACAGGGAATGCTGAAGCTTTCTTT. The encoded protein is CASSETGNAEAFF.